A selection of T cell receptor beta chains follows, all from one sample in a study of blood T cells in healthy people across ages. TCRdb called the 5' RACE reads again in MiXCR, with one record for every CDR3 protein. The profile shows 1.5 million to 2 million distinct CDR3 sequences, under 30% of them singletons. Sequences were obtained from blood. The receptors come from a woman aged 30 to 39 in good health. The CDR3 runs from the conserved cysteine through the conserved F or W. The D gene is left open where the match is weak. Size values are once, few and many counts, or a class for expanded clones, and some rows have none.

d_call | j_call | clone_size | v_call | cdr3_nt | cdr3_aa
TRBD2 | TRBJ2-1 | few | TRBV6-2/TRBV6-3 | TGTGCCAGCAGCTCATTCGGGAATCCTAGCGGGAGGACTCACAATGAGCAGTTCTTC | CASSSFGNPSGRTHNEQFF
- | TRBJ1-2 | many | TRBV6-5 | TGTGCCAGCAGTTACGGCCCTTATACTTATGGCTACACCTTC | CASSYGPYTYGYTF
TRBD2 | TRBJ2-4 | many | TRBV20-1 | TGCAGTGCTTCTCACCGCGGGACTAGCGGGAAATATGGAGGGGCCAAAAACATTCAGTACTTC | CSASHRGTSGKYGGAKNIQYF
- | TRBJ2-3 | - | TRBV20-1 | TGCAGTGTTCTATGGGCGGGTACAGATACGCAGTATTTT | CSVLWAGTDTQYF
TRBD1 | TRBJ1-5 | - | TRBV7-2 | TGTGCCAGCAGCTCCGCGGGACAGGGGAGTCAGCCCCAGCATTTT | CASSSAGQGSQPQHF
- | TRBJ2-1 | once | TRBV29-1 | TGCAGCGTTGAAGGTGCAGGGGAAAGTGAGTTCTTC | CSVEGAGESEFF
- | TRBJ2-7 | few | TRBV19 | TGTGCCAGTAGTATTTTGGACGGGACCCTCTACGAGCAGTACTTC | CASSILDGTLYEQYF
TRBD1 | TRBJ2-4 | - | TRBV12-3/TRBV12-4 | TGTGCCAGCAGTCAGACAGGGTTTGCCAAAAACATTCAGTACTTC | CASSQTGFAKNIQYF
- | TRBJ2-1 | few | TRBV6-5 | TGTGCCAGCAGTTACTCGAGTCCCTTAAGTGCAATGAGCAATGAGCAGTTCTTC | CASSYSSPLSAMSNEQFF
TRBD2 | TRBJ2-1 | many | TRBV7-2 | TGTGCCAGCAGCTTAGCAGGGCGGGGGAGCCCCAGCTCCTACAATGAGCAGTTCTTC | CASSLAGRGSPSSYNEQFF
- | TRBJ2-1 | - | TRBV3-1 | TGTGCCAGCAGGCAGGGGTGGAACAACAATGAGCAGTTCTTC | CASRQGWNNNEQFF
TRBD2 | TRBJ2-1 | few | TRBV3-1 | TGTGCCAGCAGCCAAGGACTAGCGGGGGGCCCCCATGAGCAGTTCTTC | CASSQGLAGGPHEQFF
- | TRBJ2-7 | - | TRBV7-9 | TGTGCCAGCAGCAAACATCCCTCCTACGAGCAGTACTTC | CASSKHPSYEQYF
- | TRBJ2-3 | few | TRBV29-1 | TGCAGCGCTACGGAGGGGAATCAGGAGTCGCAGTATTTT | CSATEGNQESQYF
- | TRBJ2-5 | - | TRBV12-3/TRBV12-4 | TGTGTCAGCACCTCCCCCCTGGAGACCCAGTACTTC | CVSTSPLETQYF
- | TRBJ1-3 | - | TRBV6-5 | TGTGCCTGTCAGCGTAGCTCTGGAAACACCATATATTTT | CACQRSSGNTIYF
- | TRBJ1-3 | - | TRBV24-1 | TGTGCCACAACGAGGGTGTCCAACACCATATATTTT | CATTRVSNTIYF
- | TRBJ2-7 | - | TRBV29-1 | TGCAGCGTTGAAGTACGGACCGGCCTGGGGTACGAGCAGTACTTC | CSVEVRTGLGYEQYF
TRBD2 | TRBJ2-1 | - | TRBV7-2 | TGTGCCAGCAGCTACCTGGGGGAGGGCCATTACAATGAGCAGTTCTTC | CASSYLGEGHYNEQFF
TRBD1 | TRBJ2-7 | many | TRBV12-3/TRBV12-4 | TGTGCCAGCAGTGATACCGGGACAGCCTACGAGCAGTACTTC | CASSDTGTAYEQYF
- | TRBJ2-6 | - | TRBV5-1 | TGCGCCAGCAGCTTGGAAGGAGGGCCCTTCGGGGCCAACGTCCTGACTTTC | CASSLEGGPFGANVLTF
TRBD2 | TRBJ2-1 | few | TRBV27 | TGTGCCAGCGCAATTAGCGGGGCCACCTACAATGAGCAGTTCTTC | CASAISGATYNEQFF
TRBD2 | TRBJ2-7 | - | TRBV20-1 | TGCAGTGCCGGGGACTACTCCTACGAGCAGTACTTC | CSAGDYSYEQYF
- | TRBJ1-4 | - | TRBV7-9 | TGTGCCAGCAGCCCCCAGGCGGATCAGGTGTTTTTT | CASSPQADQVFF
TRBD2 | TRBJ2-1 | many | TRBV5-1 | TGCGCCAGCACGGATGAGCGGGGGGGCCAAGAGCAGTTCTTC | CASTDERGGQEQFF
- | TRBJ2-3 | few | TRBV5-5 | TGTGCCAGCAGCTTGCTGATGGCAGATACGCAGTATTTT | CASSLLMADTQYF
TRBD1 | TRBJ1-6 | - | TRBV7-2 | TGTGCCAGCAGCTCACAGGGGGCTCTCTATAATTCACCCCTCCACTTT | CASSSQGALYNSPLHF
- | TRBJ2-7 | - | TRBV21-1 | TGTGCCAGCAGCAGAGGATGTGGGGGGGACGGGGAGCAGTACTTC | CASSRGCGGDGEQYF
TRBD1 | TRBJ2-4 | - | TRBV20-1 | TGCAGTGCAGGACAGGGAATTTCGGCCAAAAACATTCAGTACTTC | CSAGQGISAKNIQYF
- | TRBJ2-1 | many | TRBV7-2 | TGTGCCAGCAGCTTAGGAGGGCAGGGTCGATTCGATGAGCAGTTCTTC | CASSLGGQGRFDEQFF
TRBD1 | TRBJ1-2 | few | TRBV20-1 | TGCAGTGCTACACAGGGGGCGATCGAGGGCTACACCTTC | CSATQGAIEGYTF
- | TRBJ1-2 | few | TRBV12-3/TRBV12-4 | TGTGCCAGCAGTCCGGCAGGGGCTGGTGGCTACACCTTC | CASSPAGAGGYTF
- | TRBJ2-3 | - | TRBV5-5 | TGTGCCAGCAGCCTAGTGTTGATGGGGGGCACAGATACGCAGTATTTT | CASSLVLMGGTDTQYF
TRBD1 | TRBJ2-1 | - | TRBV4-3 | TGCGCCAACAGCCAAGAAGCGTACAGGGGGCTCTACAATGAGCAGTTCTTC | CANSQEAYRGLYNEQFF
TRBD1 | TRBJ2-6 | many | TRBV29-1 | TGCAGCGTTCGGACAGGGGGTGGCTCTGGGGCCAACGTCCTGACTTTC | CSVRTGGGSGANVLTF
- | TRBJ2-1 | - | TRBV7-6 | TGTGCCAGCACCCAGACCACCGGGAATCGGGTGGGTGAGCAGTTCTTC | CASTQTTGNRVGEQFF
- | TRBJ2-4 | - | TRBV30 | TGTGCCTGGAGGGTACCAGGGCCCACGGACATTCAGTACTTC | CAWRVPGPTDIQYF